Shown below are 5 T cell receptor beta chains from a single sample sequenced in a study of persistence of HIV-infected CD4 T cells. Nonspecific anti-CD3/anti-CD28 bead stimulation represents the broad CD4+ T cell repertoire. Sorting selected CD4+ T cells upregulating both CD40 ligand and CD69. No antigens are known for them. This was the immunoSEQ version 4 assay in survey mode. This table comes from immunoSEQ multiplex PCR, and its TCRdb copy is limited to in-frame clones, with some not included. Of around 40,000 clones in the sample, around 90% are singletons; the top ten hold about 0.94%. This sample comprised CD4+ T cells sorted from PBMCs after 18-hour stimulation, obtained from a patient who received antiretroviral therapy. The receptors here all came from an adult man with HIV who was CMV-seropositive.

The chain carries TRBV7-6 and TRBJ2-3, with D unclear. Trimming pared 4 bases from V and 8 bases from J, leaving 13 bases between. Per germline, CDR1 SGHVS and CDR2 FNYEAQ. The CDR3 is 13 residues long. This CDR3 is CASSSAVRSTQYF. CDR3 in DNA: TGTGCCAGCAGCTCGGCGGTACGTTCTACGCAGTATTTT.

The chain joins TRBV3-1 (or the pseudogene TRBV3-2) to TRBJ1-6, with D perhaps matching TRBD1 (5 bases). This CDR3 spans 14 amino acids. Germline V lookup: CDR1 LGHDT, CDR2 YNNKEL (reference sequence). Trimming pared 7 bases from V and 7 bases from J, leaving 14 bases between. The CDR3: CASTDRGINSPLHF. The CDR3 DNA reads TGTGCCAGCACCGACAGAGGGATAAATTCACCCCTCCACTTT.

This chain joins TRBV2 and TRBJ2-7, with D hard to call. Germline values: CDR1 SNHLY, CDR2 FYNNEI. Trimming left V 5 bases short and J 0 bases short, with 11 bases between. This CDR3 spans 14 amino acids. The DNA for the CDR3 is TGTGCCAGCAGTTTAGACATGAGCTCCTACGAGCAGTACTTC. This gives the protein CASSLDMSSYEQYF.

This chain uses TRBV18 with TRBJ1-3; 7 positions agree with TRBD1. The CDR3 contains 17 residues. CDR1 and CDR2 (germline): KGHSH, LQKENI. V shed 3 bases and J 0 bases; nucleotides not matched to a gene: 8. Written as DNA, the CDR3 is TGTGCCAGCTCACCCCAGAGAGCAGGGGGCTCTGGAAACACCATATATTTT. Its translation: CASSPQRAGGSGNTIYF.

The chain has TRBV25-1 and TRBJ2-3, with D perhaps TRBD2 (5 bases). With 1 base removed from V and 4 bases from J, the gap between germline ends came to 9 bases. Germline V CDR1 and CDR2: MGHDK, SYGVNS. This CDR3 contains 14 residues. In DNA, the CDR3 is TGTGCCAGCAGTGAATTAAAGGAGGCAGATACGCAGTATTTT. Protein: CASSELKEADTQYF.